Below, 13 T cell receptor beta chains from the same sample are listed, as sequenced in a study of shared clonotypes between healthy human individuals. Generated by immunoSEQ multiplex PCR, the TCRdb table keeps only in-frame clones and is missing some. Of around 530,000 clones listed, roughly four fifths are singletons. Sequenced sample: PBMCs. The receptors shown here come from a woman in her thirties or forties in good health. Some clones in this sample may be carry-over from other donors' samples.

The chain joins TRBV28 to TRBJ2-7, with a tentative D call TRBD2 (6 bases). V lost 2 bases and J 0 bases, leaving 8 bases between the germline ends. The V gene's germline CDR1 is MDHEN and CDR2 SYDVKM. The CDR3 sequence is 14 residues long. The CDR3 DNA sequence: TGTGCCAGCAGTTTAGCCGGGAGCTCCTACGAGCAGTACTTC. Translating gives CASSLAGSSYEQYF.

The chain employs TRBV5-3 and TRBJ2-7; the D gene could be TRBD1 or TRBD2 (7 bases each). TRBV5-3 is marked as an open reading frame, function uncertain. The CDR3 covers 15 residues. V lost 4 bases to trimming and J lost 3 bases, with 17 bases between them. Written as DNA, the CDR3 is TGTGCCAGAAGCCCTCGGCAGGGGGGGGTCTACGAGCAGTACTTC. This codes for CARSPRQGGVYEQYF.

As DNA, the CDR3 is TGCAGCGTTGAAGGAGGACAGGGGGCCACAGATACGCAGTATTTT. Its protein product is CSVEGGQGATDTQYF. The V call is TRBV29-1, the J call TRBJ2-3; TRBD1 matches at 11 bases. V trimming: 1 base; J trimming: 2 bases; junction bases outside the gene matches: 2. CDR3 length: 15 residues. Germline V gives CDR1 SQVTM, CDR2 ANQGSEA.

The V and J genes are TRBV4-2 and TRBJ2-2; D gene ambiguous. The CDR3 has 14 amino acids. V lost 5 bases, J lost 3 bases, and 10 bases lay in between. CDR1 is LGHNA and CDR2 is YNFKEQ in the germline V gene. The CDR3 DNA is TGTGCCAGCAGCGGTCTGGATTACACCGGGGAGCTGTTTTTT. Encoded protein: CASSGLDYTGELFF.

V gene TRBV28 combines with J gene TRBJ1-3, with TRBD1 identical over 10 bases. J lost 7 bases, V lost 7 bases, and 10 bases had no gene match. The length of the CDR3 is 15 residues. Germline CDR1 reads MDHEN; CDR2 reads SYDVKM. The CDR3 DNA is TGTGCCAGCATCGAAGCCAGGACAGGGGGGAACACCATATATTTT. Translating it yields CASIEARTGGNTIYF.

The CDR3 DNA reads as TGTGCCACCAGCAGAGATCGTAGGGACAGGGCCTACGAGCAGTACTTC. Translation: CATSRDRRDRAYEQYF. The chain joins TRBV15 to TRBJ2-7; 9 positions agree with TRBD1. Germline-derived CDR1 and CDR2 are LNHNV and YYDKDF (reference sequence). Trimming cost V 0 bases and J 2 bases; bases outside gene matches: 5. CDR3 length equals 16 residues.

The CDR3 DNA reads TGTGCCAGCAGCTTAAGTTCAGGGTTTGGGAACACCATATATTTT. It translates to CASSLSSGFGNTIYF. The rearrangement uses TRBV7-3 and TRBJ1-3, with D tentatively TRBD1 (5 bases). This CDR3 region has 15 residues. The germline CDR1 and CDR2 sequences are SGHTA and FQGTGA. Trimming shortened V by 1 base and J by 7 bases, and 14 bases separated the two germline ends.

This sequence joins TRBV30 and TRBJ2-7; no definite D call. Looked up from germline, CDR1 is GTSNPN and CDR2 is SVGIG (reference sequence). The CDR3 loop spans 14 amino acids. V was trimmed by 5 bases and J by 3 bases, leaving 17 bases between them. The CDR3: CAWARVSLGYEQYF. In DNA form, the CDR3 reads TGTGCCTGGGCCCGGGTCTCGCTAGGCTACGAGCAGTACTTC.

The CDR3 nucleotides read TGTGCCAGCAGCTCGGACTCCTCCTACGAGCAGTACTTC. The encoded protein is CASSSDSSYEQYF. The V and J genes are TRBV11-2 and TRBJ2-7; D possibly corresponds to TRBD2 (5 bases). The length of the CDR3 is 13 residues. Germline lookup yields CDR1 SGHAT and CDR2 FQNNGV. Trimming removed 4 bases at V and 0 bases at J, with 7 bases between.

This clone was seen a few times. The chain joins TRBV11-1 to TRBJ2-2, with 8 nucleotides matching TRBD2. This CDR3 has 17 residues. V shed 0 bases, J shed 4 bases, and the junction held 7 bases outside the gene matches. The germline V gene encodes CDR1 SGHAT and CDR2 FQDESV (reference sequence). CDR3 sequence (DNA): TGTGCCAGCAGCTTAGCGATCAGCGGGAGCAGCACCGGGGAGCTGTTTTTT. Its translation: CASSLAISGSSTGELFF. The whole variable domain, filled in from reference TRBV11-1 and TRBJ2-2, reads EAEVAQSPRYKITEKSQAVAFWCDPISGHATLYWYRQILGQGPELLVQFQDESVVDDSQLPKDRFSAERLKGVDSTLKIQPAELGDSAMYLCASSLAISGSSTGELFFGEGSRLTVL.

This chain connects TRBV7-9 to TRBJ2-2; 8 positions match TRBD2. The V gene's germline CDR1 is SEHNR and CDR2 FQNEAQ (reference sequence). The junction had 13 bases not matched to a gene; V was cut back by 5 bases and J by 5 bases. The CDR3 totals 17 residues. This CDR3 reads CASSPPAGALSTGELFF. In DNA, the CDR3 is TGTGCCAGCAGCCCTCCAGCGGGAGCCTTATCAACCGGGGAGCTGTTTTTT. The variable domain in full, completed from reference TRBV7-9 and TRBJ2-2, reads DTGVSQNPRHKITKRGQNVTFRCDPISEHNRLYWYRQTLGQGPEFLTYFQNEAQLEKSRLLSDRFSAERPKGSFSTLEIQRTEQGDSAMYLCASSPPAGALSTGELFFGEGSRLTVL.

This clone was detected once. V usage is TRBV4-1 and J usage is TRBJ1-2; D gene unclear. CDR3 size: 15 residues. The ends were cut back, 3 bases at V and 5 bases at J, with 16 bases in the middle. Germline V gene sequence: CDR1 MGHRA, CDR2 YSYEKL. The CDR3 nucleotides are TGCGCCAGCAGCCACCCCGTGGCACGATCTTATGGCTACACCTTC. Protein sequence: CASSHPVARSYGYTF.

The V and J genes are TRBV30 and TRBJ2-7; 11 positions agree with TRBD2. Germline V gene lookup returns CDR1 GTSNPN and CDR2 SVGIG (reference sequence). This CDR3 has 17 residues. Germline trimming cut 2 bases from V and 2 bases from J; bases unmatched to any gene: 11. The CDR3: CAWSSTRLAGGTYEQYF. The CDR3 DNA reads as TGTGCCTGGAGTTCGACGCGGCTAGCGGGAGGCACCTACGAGCAGTACTTC.